The following is a T cell receptor beta chain sequence with its context. Its target is unknown. Study findings and constraints: Tumor Treg TCRs overlapped most with tumor naive CD4+ cells. The TCR gene usage of tumor memory CD4+ T cells clustered together with blood and lymph node memory CD4+ cells and with lymph node naive CD4+ cells.

Memory CD4+ T cells were sorted as CD4+CD45RO+CD25- cells. Constant-region reverse primers amplified full-length variable regions, followed by semi-nested Nested Universal Primer A PCR. TCRdb re-derived calls from the 5' RACE reads in MiXCR, one entry per CDR3 protein. The sample records 35,000 to 50,000 distinct CDR3 sequences, approximately 31% being singletons. Material: tumor-infiltrating memory CD4+ T cells sorted from the breast tumor. Documented subset: memory CD4+ T cells, CD4+CD45RO+CD25-. The sequence derives from a female donor with breast cancer.

CDR3 protein: CASSLASSEQFF. The CDR3 bases are TGCGCCAGCAGCTTGGCCAGTAGCGAGCAGTTCTTC. The chain is built from TRBV5-1 and TRBJ2-1; D call uncertain. CDR1 is SGHRS, CDR2 YFSETQ, per germline. CDR3 length: 12 residues. The ends were cut back, 0 bases at V and 10 bases at J, with 8 bases in the middle.